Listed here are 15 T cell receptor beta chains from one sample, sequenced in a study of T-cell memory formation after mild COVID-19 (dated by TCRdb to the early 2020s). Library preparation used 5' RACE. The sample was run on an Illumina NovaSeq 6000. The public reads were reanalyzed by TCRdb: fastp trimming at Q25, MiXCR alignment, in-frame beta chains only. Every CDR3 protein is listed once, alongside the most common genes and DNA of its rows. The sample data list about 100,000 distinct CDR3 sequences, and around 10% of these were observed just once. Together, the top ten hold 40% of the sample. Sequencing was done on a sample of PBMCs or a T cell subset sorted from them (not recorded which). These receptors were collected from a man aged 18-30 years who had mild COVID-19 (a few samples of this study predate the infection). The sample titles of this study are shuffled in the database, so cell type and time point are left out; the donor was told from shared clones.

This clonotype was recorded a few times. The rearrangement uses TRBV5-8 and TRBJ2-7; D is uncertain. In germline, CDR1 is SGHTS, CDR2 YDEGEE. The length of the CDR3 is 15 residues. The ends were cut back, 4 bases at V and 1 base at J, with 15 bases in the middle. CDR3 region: CASSLYPWRSYEQYF. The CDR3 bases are TGTGCCAGCAGCCTATATCCCTGGCGGTCCTACGAGCAGTACTTC.

CDR3 residues: CAINREGKTEAFF. The CDR3 nucleotides read TGTGCCATTAACAGGGAAGGAAAAACTGAAGCTTTCTTT. The gene calls are TRBV6-2 or TRBV6-3 and TRBJ1-1; perhaps TRBD1 as D (6 bases). The CDR3 runs to 13 residues. The V gene lost 10 bases and the J gene lost 5 bases, with 17 bases spanning the gap. Per the germline V gene, CDR1 is MNHEY and CDR2 is SVGEGT.

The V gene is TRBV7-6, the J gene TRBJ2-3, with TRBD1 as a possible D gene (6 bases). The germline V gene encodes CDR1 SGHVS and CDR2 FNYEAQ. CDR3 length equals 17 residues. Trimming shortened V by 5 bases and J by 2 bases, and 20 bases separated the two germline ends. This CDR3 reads CASSQPPGVIDTDTQYF. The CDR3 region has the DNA TGTGCCAGCAGCCAGCCCCCAGGGGTCATCGACACAGATACGCAGTATTTT.

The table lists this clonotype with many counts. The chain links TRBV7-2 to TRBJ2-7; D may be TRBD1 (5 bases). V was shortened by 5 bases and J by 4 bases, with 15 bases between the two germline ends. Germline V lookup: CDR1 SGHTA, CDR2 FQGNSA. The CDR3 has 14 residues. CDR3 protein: CASSPRQRPYEQYV. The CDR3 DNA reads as TGTGCCAGCAGCCCTAGACAGCGACCTTACGAGCAGTACGTC.

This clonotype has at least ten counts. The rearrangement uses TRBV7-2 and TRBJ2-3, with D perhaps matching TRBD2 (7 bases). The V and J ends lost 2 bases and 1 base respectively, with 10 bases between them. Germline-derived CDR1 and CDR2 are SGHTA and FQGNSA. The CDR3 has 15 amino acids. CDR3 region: CASSLRGAGTDTQYF. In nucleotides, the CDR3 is TGTGCCAGCAGCTTACGGGGGGCGGGCACAGATACGCAGTATTTT. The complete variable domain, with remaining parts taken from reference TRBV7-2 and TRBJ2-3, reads GAGVSQSPSNKVTEKGKDVELRCDPISGHTALYWYRQSLGQGLEFLIYFQGNSAPDKSGLPSDRFSAERTGGSVSTLTIQRTQQEDSAVYLCASSLRGAGTDTQYFGPGTRLTVL.

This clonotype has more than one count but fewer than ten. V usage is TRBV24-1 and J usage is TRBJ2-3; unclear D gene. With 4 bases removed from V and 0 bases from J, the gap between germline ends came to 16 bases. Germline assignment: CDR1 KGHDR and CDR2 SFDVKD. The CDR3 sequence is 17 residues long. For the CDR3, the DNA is TGTGCCACCAGTGACCCCGAAGGGTATGGGAGCACAGATACGCAGTATTTT. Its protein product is CATSDPEGYGSTDTQYF.

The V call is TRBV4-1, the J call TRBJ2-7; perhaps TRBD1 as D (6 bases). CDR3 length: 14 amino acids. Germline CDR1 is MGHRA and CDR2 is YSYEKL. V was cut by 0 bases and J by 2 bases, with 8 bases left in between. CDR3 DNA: TGCGCCAGCAGCCAAGATTGGACAGCCTACGAGCAGTACTTC. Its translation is CASSQDWTAYEQYF.

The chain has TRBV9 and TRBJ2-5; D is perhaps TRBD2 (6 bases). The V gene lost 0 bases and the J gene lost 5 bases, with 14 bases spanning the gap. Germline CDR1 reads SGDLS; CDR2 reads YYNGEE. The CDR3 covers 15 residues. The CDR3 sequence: CASSVEGGYGETQYF. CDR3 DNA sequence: TGTGCCAGCAGCGTAGAAGGAGGGTACGGTGAGACCCAGTACTTC.

The CDR3 DNA sequence: TGCAGTGCTAGAGATGTTGCGGGGCAGCCCCAGCATTTT. Its translation: CSARDVAGQPQHF. This sequence joins TRBV20-1 and TRBJ1-5; D ambiguous. Deletions cut 0 bases from V and 7 bases from J, with 10 bases between. In germline, CDR1 is DFQATT, CDR2 SNEGSKA (reference sequence). This CDR3 has 13 residues.

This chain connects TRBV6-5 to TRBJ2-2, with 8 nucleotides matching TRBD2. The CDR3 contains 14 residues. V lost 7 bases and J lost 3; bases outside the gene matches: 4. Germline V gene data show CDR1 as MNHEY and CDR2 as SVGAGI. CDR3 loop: CASTSSGYTGELFF. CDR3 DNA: TGTGCCAGCACCTCTAGCGGGTACACCGGGGAGCTGTTTTTT.

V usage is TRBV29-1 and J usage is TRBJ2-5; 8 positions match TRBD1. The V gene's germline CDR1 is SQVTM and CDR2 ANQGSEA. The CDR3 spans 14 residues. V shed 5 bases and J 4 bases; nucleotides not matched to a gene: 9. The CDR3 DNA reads TGCAGCGTTAGAGACAGGGGCCTCGGAGAGACCCAGTACTTC. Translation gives CSVRDRGLGETQYF.

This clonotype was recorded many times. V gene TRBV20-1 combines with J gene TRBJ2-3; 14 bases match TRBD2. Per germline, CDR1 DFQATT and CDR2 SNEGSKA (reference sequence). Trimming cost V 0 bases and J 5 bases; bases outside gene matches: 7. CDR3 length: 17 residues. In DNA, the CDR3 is TGCAGTGCTAGAGATCCCGGGACTAGCGGGGGAAGAGATACGCAGTATTTT. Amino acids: CSARDPGTSGGRDTQYF.

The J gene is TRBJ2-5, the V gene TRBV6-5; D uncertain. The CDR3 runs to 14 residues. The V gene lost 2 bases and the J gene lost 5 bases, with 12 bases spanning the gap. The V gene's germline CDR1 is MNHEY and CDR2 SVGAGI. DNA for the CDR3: TGTGCCAGCAGTTACGCCCCAAACGGGGAGACCCAGTACTTC. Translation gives CASSYAPNGETQYF.

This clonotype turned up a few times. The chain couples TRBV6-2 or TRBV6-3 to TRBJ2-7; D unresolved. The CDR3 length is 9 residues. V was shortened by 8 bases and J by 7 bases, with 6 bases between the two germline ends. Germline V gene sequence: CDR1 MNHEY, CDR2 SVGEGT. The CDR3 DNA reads TGTGCCAGCGGTGTTGAGCAGTACGTC. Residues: CASGVEQYV.

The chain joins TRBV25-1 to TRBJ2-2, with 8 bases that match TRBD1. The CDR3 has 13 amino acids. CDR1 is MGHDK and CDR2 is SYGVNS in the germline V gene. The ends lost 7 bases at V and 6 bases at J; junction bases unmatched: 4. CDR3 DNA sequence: TGTGCCAGCACAGGGGGCGCCTCCGGGGAGCTGTTTTTT. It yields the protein CASTGGASGELFF. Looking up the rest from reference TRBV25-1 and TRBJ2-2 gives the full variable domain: EADIYQTPRYLVIGTGKKITLECSQTMGHDKMYWYQQDPGMELHLIHYSYGVNSTEKGDLSSESTVSRIRTEHFPLTLESARPSHTSQYLCASTGGASGELFFGEGSRLTVL.